Below, 12 T cell receptor beta chains from the same sample are listed, as sequenced in a study of blood T cell repertoires in COVID-19. The table came from immunoSEQ multiplex PCR; TCRdb's copy has only in-frame clones and leaves some out. The sample has hundreds of thousands of clones; approximately 84% are singletons. Sequencing was done on a sample of peripheral blood. All receptors come from a man older than 75 with acute or convalescent COVID-19.

The gene calls are TRBV6-5 and TRBJ2-3; 8 nucleotides agree with TRBD2. Germline V CDR1 and CDR2: MNHEY, SVGAGI. V lost 1 base and J lost 5; bases outside the gene matches: 8. The CDR3 consists of 16 residues. CDR3 in DNA: TGTGCCAGCAGTTACTTCCTAGCGGGTGCCAAAGATACGCAGTATTTT. This translates into CASSYFLAGAKDTQYF.

V is TRBV5-1 and J is TRBJ2-7; 8 bases are a match to TRBD1. Germline V gene data show CDR1 as SGHRS and CDR2 as YFSETQ. V lost 7 bases and J lost 4; bases outside the gene matches: 7. The CDR3 contains 13 residues. The CDR3 DNA follows: TGCGCCAGCTCTCCAGGGGGCGGATACGAGCAGTACTTC. This encodes CASSPGGGYEQYF.

The chain is built from TRBV4-1 and TRBJ2-5; D may be TRBD1 (7 bases). Trimming took 5 bases from V and 4 from J, leaving 14 bases between them. Per germline, CDR1 MGHRA and CDR2 YSYEKL. The CDR3 runs 14 residues. In nucleotides, the CDR3 is TGCGCCAGCAGCAAACAGGGGCGGGGAGAGACCCAGTACTTC. Translating it yields CASSKQGRGETQYF.

The chain links TRBV30 to TRBJ1-6; TRBD1 might be the D (5 bases). This CDR3 region has 15 residues. Trimming took 3 bases from V and 1 from J, leaving 10 bases between them. Germline CDR1 reads GTSNPN; CDR2 reads SVGIG (reference sequence). This CDR3 reads CAWRPGGSYNSPLHF. The CDR3 bases are TGTGCCTGGAGACCGGGGGGTTCCTATAATTCACCCCTCCACTTT.

The rearrangement joins TRBV5-1 to TRBJ2-5, with D perhaps matching TRBD1 (5 bases). CDR1 SGHRS and CDR2 YFSETQ come from the germline V gene. This CDR3 has 13 amino acids. V was cut by 4 bases and J by 5 bases, with 12 bases left in between. The DNA of the CDR3 is TGCGCCAGCAGCGCGTCAGGGTGGGAGACCCAGTACTTC. Translating gives CASSASGWETQYF.

The rearrangement uses TRBV3-1 (or the pseudogene TRBV3-2) and TRBJ2-3, with 9 nucleotides matching TRBD2. CDR1 and CDR2 (germline): LGHDT, YNNKEL (reference sequence). The CDR3 extends over 17 amino acids. With V trimmed by 0 bases and J by 2 bases, 6 bases remained unmatched. The CDR3 DNA sequence: TGTGCCAGCAGCCAAGATATGCTAGCGGGGTACACAGATACGCAGTATTTT. Amino acids: CASSQDMLAGYTDTQYF.

The chain combines TRBV7-2 with TRBJ2-7; 7 bases are shared with TRBD2. V lost 5 bases and J lost 1; bases outside the gene matches: 2. This CDR3 contains 13 residues. Per germline, CDR1 SGHTA and CDR2 FQGNSA. DNA for the CDR3: TGTGCCAGCAGCCAAGCGGGATCCTACGAGCAGTACTTC. The encoded protein is CASSQAGSYEQYF.

The rearrangement uses TRBV7-9 and TRBJ1-5; D remains ambiguous. Germline values: CDR1 SEHNR, CDR2 FQNEAQ (reference sequence). V lost 5 bases to trimming and J lost 7 bases, with 9 bases between them. This CDR3 has 12 amino acids. The CDR3 here is CASSDNLQPQHF. As DNA, the CDR3 is TGTGCCAGCAGCGACAATTTACAGCCCCAGCATTTT.

The chain employs TRBV5-1 and TRBJ2-7, with TRBD2 matching 11 bases. Trimming at V came to 0 bases and at J to 5 bases, leaving 7 bases not matched to a gene. Germline values: CDR1 SGHRS, CDR2 YFSETQ. This CDR3 contains 16 residues. This CDR3 reads CASSLALAGGTNEQYF. CDR3 nucleotide sequence: TGCGCCAGCAGCTTGGCCCTAGCGGGGGGAACCAACGAGCAGTACTTC.

V gene TRBV4-1 combines with J gene TRBJ1-4, with 10 positions matching TRBD1. This CDR3 has 19 amino acids. CDR1 and CDR2 from the germline V gene are MGHRA and YSYEKL. V was clipped by 0 bases and J by 5 bases; unmatched bases: 12. As DNA, the CDR3 is TGCGCCAGCAGCCAAGATGGGACAGGGGCCGAATCCCGAAATGAAAAACTGTTTTTT. Its translation: CASSQDGTGAESRNEKLFF.

This chain connects TRBV7-3 to TRBJ2-5; 10 bases are shared with TRBD2. V shed 5 bases and J 2 bases; nucleotides not matched to a gene: 8. The germline gives CDR1 SGHTA, CDR2 FQGTGA. This CDR3 comprises 16 residues. The CDR3 DNA reads TGTGCCAGCAGCCTGGGCCCAGCGGGAGGGCAAGAGACCCAGTACTTC. Protein sequence: CASSLGPAGGQETQYF. The full variable domain, its missing parts supplied by reference TRBV7-3 and TRBJ2-5, is GAGVSQTPSNKVTEKGKYVELRCDPISGHTALYWYRQSLGQGPEFLIYFQGTGAADDSGLPNDRFFAVRPEGSVSTLKIQRTERGDSAVYLCASSLGPAGGQETQYFGPGTRLLVL.

The sample holds one count of this clone. The J gene is TRBJ1-1, the V gene TRBV7-9, with TRBD1 identical over 7 bases. Looked up from germline, CDR1 is SEHNR and CDR2 is FQNEAQ (reference sequence). This CDR3 comprises 14 residues. V lost 6 bases, J lost 5 bases, and 9 bases stayed unmatched. The CDR3 loop is CASSSPDRATEAFF. The DNA for the CDR3 is TGTGCCAGCAGTTCTCCCGACAGGGCGACTGAAGCTTTCTTT.